This T cell receptor beta chain came from a study of tumor-infiltrating lymphocytes in primary liver carcinoma. At the level of the study: The study included patients who were men and women aged 30 to 69 years. The yield of productive TCRbeta reads per sample was roughly 3.5 to 7.13 million and was similar across tissue types.

The CDR3 runs 14 residues. From germline, CDR1 is KGHSH and CDR2 LQKENI. With 7 bases clipped from V and 4 bases from J, the junction kept 7 bases outside the gene matches. This clonotype was seen repeatedly, ten times or more. The template, 450 to 650 ng total RNA, yielded TCR beta cDNA made with a constant-region primer. Library construction for TCR beta comprised three nested multiplex PCR rounds performed with slightly modified ARM-PCR. Primers for the first two PCR rounds were TRBV1-TRBV30 forward primers and a C-beta reverse primer (approximately 10 cycles per round). TCRdb reanalysed the multiplex PCR reads using MiXCR and keeps one entry per CDR3 protein. Of fewer than 80,000 distinct CDR3 sequences listed, approximately 69% were seen once; the top ten hold roughly 28%. The roughly 19-32 mg bulk tissue piece was not sorted before simultaneous RNA and DNA extraction.

This TCR derives from a man aged 35 to 55 with primary liver carcinoma and hepatitis B virus infection. Sequences were obtained from tumor-adjacent normal liver tissue. The rearrangement joins TRBV18 to TRBJ2-7, with 10 bases matching TRBD1. CDR3 DNA: TGTGCCAGCTGGCTGGGACAGGGGCCATACGAGCAGTACTTC. The encoded protein is CASWLGQGPYEQYF.